The next 7 T cell receptor beta chains were all read from a single sample in a study of blood T cell repertoires in COVID-19 (TCRdb year 2020). Libraries were prepared through the immunoSEQ multiplex PCR assay. Here the immuneACCESS table is served through TCRdb, limited to in-frame sequences with V and J called. Missing clones are a known gap in these copies; in checked studies unresolved V genes cover under half, and the rest lacks a known reason. This sample lists 150,000 to 200,000 clones; around nine tenths were detected once. The top ten clones comprise around an eighth of the sample. Sequenced sample: peripheral blood. The receptors were gathered from a woman in her seventies with COVID-19, enrolled during active disease.

The chain links TRBV7-3 to TRBJ2-5; TRBD2 agrees at 11 bases. The CDR3 totals 15 residues. CDR1 and CDR2 (germline): SGHTA, FQGTGA. V lost 5 bases to trimming and J lost 3 bases; unmatched junction nucleotides: 5. CDR3 sequence: CASSQLAGDKETQYF. CDR3 sequence (DNA): TGTGCCAGCAGCCAACTAGCGGGAGATAAAGAGACCCAGTACTTC. Looking up the rest from reference TRBV7-3 and TRBJ2-5 gives the full variable domain: GAGVSQTPSNKVTEKGKYVELRCDPISGHTALYWYRQSLGQGPEFLIYFQGTGAADDSGLPNDRFFAVRPEGSVSTLKIQRTERGDSAVYLCASSQLAGDKETQYFGPGTRLLVL.

The chain uses TRBV7-9 and TRBJ1-2; TRBD1 matches at 10 bases. The germline V gene has CDR1 SEHNR and CDR2 FQNEAQ (reference sequence). J was trimmed by 6 bases and V by 2 bases; bases with no gene match: 9. The length of the CDR3 is 16 residues. The chain's CDR3 is CASSLPPGQGLDGYTF. CDR3 in DNA: TGTGCCAGCAGCTTACCCCCGGGACAGGGGCTAGATGGCTACACCTTC.

V and J are TRBV10-3 and TRBJ2-5, with a tentative D call TRBD1 (5 bases). Deletions cut 5 bases from V and 5 bases from J, with 18 bases between. The germline V gene has CDR1 ENHRY and CDR2 SYGVKD. CDR3 length: 15 residues. CDR3 loop: CAISTSRVPGETQYF. The DNA of the CDR3 is TGTGCCATCAGTACCAGCAGGGTCCCCGGGGAGACCCAGTACTTC.

The chain employs TRBV11-3 and TRBJ1-1; no clear D gene. The germline V and J ends were trimmed by 6 bases and 0 bases, with 17 bases remaining between them. CDR1 is SGHNT and CDR2 is YENEEA in the germline V gene. The CDR3 extends over 16 amino acids. CDR3 loop: CASSPRSTYMNTEAFF. CDR3 DNA sequence: TGTGCCAGCAGTCCCCGGAGCACATATATGAACACTGAAGCTTTCTTT.

CDR3 protein: CADDQGTSGIYEQYF. The CDR3 nucleotides read TGTGCCGATGACCAGGGGACTAGCGGGATTTACGAGCAGTACTTC. V gene TRBV5-3 combines with J gene TRBJ2-7; 13 bases map to TRBD2. TRBV5-3 qualifies as an ORF whose function is uncertain. The CDR3 has 15 amino acids. Unmatched junction bases numbered 11, after V lost 10 bases and J lost 4 bases.

The CDR3 DNA reads TGTGCCATCAGGGGACTAGCGGGACTCACAGATACGCAGTATTTT. It is translated as CAIRGLAGLTDTQYF. The J gene is TRBJ2-3, the V gene TRBV10-3; 13 bases match TRBD2. Germline values: CDR1 ENHRY, CDR2 SYGVKD. V lost 6 bases, J lost 2 bases, and 2 bases stayed unmatched. This CDR3 has 15 residues.

The chain carries TRBV7-2 and TRBJ2-1; D might be TRBD2 (5 bases). CDR1 and CDR2 (germline): SGHTA, FQGNSA. V gave up 5 bases and J gave up 2 bases, with 13 bases separating them. CDR3 length equals 15 residues. CDR3 sequence (DNA): TGTGCCAGCAGCACCCGTGCGGGCCCCTACAATGAGCAGTTCTTC. Translated, it gives CASSTRAGPYNEQFF.